Listed below are T cell receptor beta chains from one sample, sequenced in a study of technical replicates of blood from several donors. The table came from immunoSEQ multiplex PCR; TCRdb's copy has only in-frame clones and leaves some out. The sample lists 55,000 to 70,000 clones, roughly 91% seen once, with around 4.9% in the top ten. Sequenced material: PBMCs. All receptors come from a human donor in good health. Some clones in this sample may be carry-over from other donors' samples. CDR3s include the opening cysteine and the closing phenylalanine or tryptophan. The D gene is left open where the match is weak. Not all rows give a size; the values are once, few, many and, for expanded clones, a class.

TRBD1	-	TRBV9	TRBJ2-5	TGTGCCAGCAGCCGGACAGGGGGCCCAGGGGAGACCCAGTACTTC	CASSRTGGPGETQYF
-	-	TRBV4-3	TRBJ1-1	TGCGCCAGCAGCCATGAAGCCACTGAAGCTTTCTTT	CASSHEATEAFF
TRBD2	few	TRBV27	TRBJ2-7	TGTGCCAGCAGTTCTCCTAATGGGAGGGGCGAGCAGTACTTC	CASSSPNGRGEQYF
TRBD2	-	TRBV2	TRBJ2-1	TGTGCCAGCAGGGAGACTAGCGGGATTGTCAATGAGCAGTTCTTC	CASRETSGIVNEQFF
TRBD1	-	TRBV4-3	TRBJ2-7	TGCGCCAGCAGCCTAGGACAGGGGGTCGCCTACGAGCAGTACTTC	CASSLGQGVAYEQYF
TRBD2	-	TRBV13	TRBJ2-1	TGTGCCAGCAGCCCTAGCGGGGGGGCTTGGGAGCAGTTCTTC	CASSPSGGAWEQFF
TRBD1	-	TRBV7-2	TRBJ1-4	TGTGCCAGCAGCTTGGACAGGGGGGATGAAAAACTGTTTTTT	CASSLDRGDEKLFF
-	-	TRBV12-5	TRBJ2-7	TGTGCTAGTGGCCACCGGGGCTCCTACGAGCAGTACTTC	CASGHRGSYEQYF
-	-	TRBV4-3	TRBJ2-7	TGCGCCAGCAGCCTGGAAAGGGCAGGGAACCACGAGCAGTACTTC	CASSLERAGNHEQYF
TRBD1	-	TRBV5-1	TRBJ1-2	TGCGCCAGCGCCCCCGGGACAGAACTATATGGCTACACCTTC	CASAPGTELYGYTF
TRBD1	-	TRBV6-5	TRBJ1-2	TGTGCCAGCAGTGGGACAGGGGGCTATGGCTACACCTTC	CASSGTGGYGYTF
-	-	TRBV5-1	TRBJ2-2	TGCGCCAGCAGCGGCAAGGGATTACAGGGAACCGACACCGGGGAGCTGTTTTTT	CASSGKGLQGTDTGELFF
-	-	TRBV7-8	TRBJ2-5	TGTGCCAGCAGCCCCGGTCGGGGGCGGGGGGAGACCCAGTACTTC	CASSPGRGRGETQYF
TRBD1	-	TRBV11-1	TRBJ1-1	TGTGCCAGCAGCTCGGACAGGGAGGAAGCTTTCTTT	CASSSDREEAFF
TRBD1	-	TRBV4-3	TRBJ1-2	TGCGCCAGCAGCTTGATTCTCCGGGACAGGGGGCGCGGGGGTTATGGCTACACCTTC	CASSLILRDRGRGGYGYTF
-	-	TRBV19	TRBJ1-5	TGTGCCAGTAGTCCCCACCTAAGCCAGGGGCAGCCCCAGCATTTT	CASSPHLSQGQPQHF
TRBD1	-	TRBV4-1	TRBJ1-1	TGCGCCAGCAGCCGTCAGGGGGGCTCTGAAGCTTTCTTT	CASSRQGGSEAFF
-	-	TRBV5-6	TRBJ1-5	TGTGCCAGCAGCTTTGGAGGAGGGCCCCAGCATTTT	CASSFGGGPQHF
TRBD2	-	TRBV6-1	TRBJ2-5	TGTGCCAGCAGTGGCAGACTAGCGATATCCCAAGAGACCCAGTACTTC	CASSGRLAISQETQYF
TRBD2	-	TRBV19	TRBJ2-7	TGTGCCACCTCAGCTCAGCGGGAGGGCTTGTACGAGCAGTACTTC	CATSAQREGLYEQYF
-	-	TRBV5-1	TRBJ1-2	TGCGCCAGCAGCCCCAGGACTACTAACTATGGCTACACCTTC	CASSPRTTNYGYTF
-	-	TRBV2	TRBJ1-2	TGTGCCACCCGACAGTTTGGACGGATCGGGTTAAATGGCTACACCTTC	CATRQFGRIGLNGYTF
-	-	TRBV28	TRBJ2-7	TGTGCCAGCAACCCGGGAGAGACCTACGAGCAGTACTTC	CASNPGETYEQYF
-	-	TRBV19	TRBJ1-2	TGTGCCAGCGGGGAGGCAGTCTATGGCTACACCTTC	CASGEAVYGYTF
-	few	TRBV4-2	TRBJ2-2	TGTGCCAGCAGCCCCTATCGGGGGAACACCGGGGAGCTGTTTTTT	CASSPYRGNTGELFF
-	-	TRBV7-9	TRBJ1-1	TGTGCCAGCAGCTTTTCGTACTCGAACACTGAAGCTTTCTTT	CASSFSYSNTEAFF
-	-	TRBV10-3	TRBJ1-6	TGTGCCATCAGTGAGTCGCAGCAGGGTGGGACACCCCTCCACTTT	CAISESQQGGTPLHF
-	-	TRBV7-9	TRBJ2-7	TGTGCCAGCAGCCCCGCTGGGGGCGGCGAGCAGTACTTC	CASSPAGGGEQYF
TRBD1	-	TRBV6-6	TRBJ1-1	TGTGCCAGCAGAAGGCTGACAGGGTGGCCTGAAGCTTTCTTT	CASRRLTGWPEAFF
-	-	TRBV7-9	TRBJ1-5	TGTGCCAGCAGCTTAGCGTGGGGGGACGTGACTAGCAATCAGCCCCAGCATTTT	CASSLAWGDVTSNQPQHF
TRBD2	-	TRBV2	TRBJ2-1	TGTGCCAGCAACCAGCTAGCGGGAAATGAGCAGTTCTTC	CASNQLAGNEQFF
TRBD1	-	TRBV2	TRBJ1-5	TGTGCCAGCGACAGGGATTCGAGCAATCAGCCCCAGCATTTT	CASDRDSSNQPQHF
TRBD2	few	TRBV30	TRBJ2-1	TGTGCCTGGAGTGGCCCGGGACTAGCGGGATATGAGCAGTTCTTC	CAWSGPGLAGYEQFF
-	-	TRBV6-4	TRBJ2-3	TGTGCCAGCAGTGTCATGGCGGGACGGGGAGATACGCAGTATTTT	CASSVMAGRGDTQYF
-	once	TRBV2	TRBJ2-6	TGTGCCACGTCTGGCCAGATGCCCTCTGGGGCCAACGTCCTGACTTTC	CATSGQMPSGANVLTF
TRBD1	-	TRBV7-9	TRBJ1-2	TGTGCCAGCAGCGCCGGGACAGGGGTTATCTATGGCTACACCTTC	CASSAGTGVIYGYTF
TRBD1	-	TRBV4-2	TRBJ1-2	TGTGCCAGCAGCCAAGCCGAGACAGGGGGCAGCTATGGCTACACCTTC	CASSQAETGGSYGYTF
TRBD2	-	TRBV7-8	TRBJ2-2	TGTGCCAGCAGCTTAGGTCCTAGCGGGGAAAACGGGGAGCTGTTTTTT	CASSLGPSGENGELFF
-	-	TRBV16	TRBJ2-7	TGTGCCAGCAGCCATCTAGATTCGCTCTACGAGCAGTACTTC	CASSHLDSLYEQYF
TRBD1	-	TRBV4-2	TRBJ1-1	TGTGCCAGCAGCCAACCGTACTGGGACAGTACTATGAACACTGAAGCTTTCTTT	CASSQPYWDSTMNTEAFF
-	-	TRBV27	TRBJ2-1	TGTGCCAGCAGTTTTGAATTACGGCGGGACGAGCAGTTCTTC	CASSFELRRDEQFF
-	-	TRBV29-1	TRBJ2-1	TGCAGCTACAGACTAATGGACTACAATGAGCAGTTCTTC	CSYRLMDYNEQFF
-	-	TRBV4-3	TRBJ2-7	TGCGCCAGCAGCCAAGGACAGTTCTACGAGCAGTACTTC	CASSQGQFYEQYF
-	-	TRBV4-1	TRBJ2-1	TGCGCCAGCAGCTCCGGTCGGAATGAGCAGTTCTTC	CASSSGRNEQFF
-	-	TRBV7-6	TRBJ2-2	TGTGCCAGCAGCTTAGAGGGGGCCGGGGAGCTGTTTTTT	CASSLEGAGELFF
-	many	TRBV7-8	TRBJ2-7	TGTGCCAGCAGAACAGCGGGTTTATACGAGCAGTACTTC	CASRTAGLYEQYF
-	-	TRBV12-1	TRBJ1-5	TGTGCCAGCAGCTTTTGTTTGAGGACAGGGGTGGTTCAGCCCCAGCATTTT	CASSFCLRTGVVQPQHF
-	-	TRBV11-2	TRBJ2-3	TGTGCCAGCAGCTTGAATCCGTCCGCGGATACGCAGTATTTT	CASSLNPSADTQYF
-	-	TRBV2	TRBJ2-2	TGTGCCAGCAGTCGGAGTCCTAGCGCGTTTCCCGGGGAGCTGTTTTTT	CASSRSPSAFPGELFF
TRBD1	-	TRBV27	TRBJ1-1	TGTGCCAGCAGGCAGACAGGGGACCTCACTGAAGCTTTCTTT	CASRQTGDLTEAFF
-	-	TRBV6-5	TRBJ2-3	TGTGCCAGTGGGTTTGGGTTGCGGACAGATACGCAGTATTTT	CASGFGLRTDTQYF
-	-	TRBV11-1	TRBJ1-1	TGTGCCAGCACCAAGGGAGATTTTGGCACTGAAGCTTTCTTT	CASTKGDFGTEAFF